The rows below give T cell receptor beta chains drawn from one sample of a study of cytomegalovirus exposure and HLA in healthy donors. Clones were read by immunoSEQ multiplex PCR, and TCRdb kept only the in-frame ones, dropping some. The sample has 180,000 or so clones, roughly 75% seen once; the top ten hold about 7.7%. The sequenced sample was PBMCs. The receptors come from a woman between 40 and 50 years old in good health and CMV-seropositive. Both conserved end residues are part of each CDR3. Fields, in order: D gene, V gene, CDR3 length, clone size, J gene, CDR3 DNA, CDR3 protein. A D gene is named only where the DNA matches it firmly. Clone size is given for some rows only: seen once, a few or many times, or a class if the clone is expanded.

-	TRBV9	15	-	TRBJ2-5	TGTGCCAGCAGCGTAGGAGCCAGGTCCCAAGAGACCCAGTACTTC	CASSVGARSQETQYF
TRBD2	TRBV11-3	14	-	TRBJ2-7	TGTGCCAGCAGCCCGGGACTAGCGGGAGGCGAGCAGTACTTC	CASSPGLAGGEQYF
TRBD1	TRBV19	14	-	TRBJ1-5	TGTGCCACTTCGACAGGGAGAAGCAATCAGCCCCAGCATTTT	CATSTGRSNQPQHF
-	TRBV7-6	13	-	TRBJ2-5	TGTGCCAGCAGCTACCGGGGACAAGGGACCCAGTACTTC	CASSYRGQGTQYF
-	TRBV6-1	14	-	TRBJ1-5	TGTGCCAGCAGTGGCCAGGTCAGCAATCAGCCCCAGCATTTT	CASSGQVSNQPQHF
TRBD1	TRBV18	15	-	TRBJ2-5	TGTGCCAGCTCACCAGGACAGGGGGGCGCGGAGACCCAGTACTTC	CASSPGQGGAETQYF
-	TRBV6-1	12	few	TRBJ1-5	TGTGCCAGCAGCACATGGAGTCTGCCCCAGCATTTT	CASSTWSLPQHF
TRBD2	TRBV10-3	14	-	TRBJ2-1	TGTGCCATCAAGGGACTAGCGGGGGGCAATGAGCAGTTCTTC	CAIKGLAGGNEQFF
TRBD2	TRBV29-1	16	-	TRBJ2-3	TGCAGCGTTGAGGGTGGACTAGCTTTTTCCACAGATACGCAGTATTTT	CSVEGGLAFSTDTQYF
-	TRBV5-8	11	few	TRBJ2-7	TGTGCCAGCAGCCCTACCTACGAGCAGTACTTC	CASSPTYEQYF
TRBD2	TRBV5-4	16	-	TRBJ2-2	TGTGCCAGCAGGCTCAGGACTAGCGGGAGTTCCGGGGAGCTGTTTTTT	CASRLRTSGSSGELFF
TRBD2	TRBV6-6	12	-	TRBJ2-3	TGTGCCAGCAGTTGGGAGGGGGATACGCAGTATTTT	CASSWEGDTQYF
TRBD1	TRBV10-3	17	-	TRBJ1-1	TGTGCCATCAGTGAGACATCCTACAGGACAGGGAACACTGAAGCTTTCTTT	CAISETSYRTGNTEAFF
-	TRBV6-4	12	-	TRBJ2-3	TGTGCCAGCAGTGACCCCAACCGGGAAAAGTATTTT	CASSDPNREKYF
TRBD2	TRBV13	16	-	TRBJ2-1	TGTGCCAGCAGCTTTGGACTAGCGGGAGCCTACAATGAGCAGTTCTTC	CASSFGLAGAYNEQFF
TRBD2	TRBV2	18	-	TRBJ2-6	TGTGCCAGCAGAAGGGGGACTAGCGGGAGTTCTGGGGCCAACGTCCTGACTTTC	CASRRGTSGSSGANVLTF
-	TRBV28	14	-	TRBJ2-1	TGTGCCAGCAGTTTAGCCGGGAGACCAAATGAGCAGTTCTTC	CASSLAGRPNEQFF
-	TRBV6-5	13	-	TRBJ2-3	TGTGCCAGCAGTTACGCGGGTATGGGTACGCAGTATTTT	CASSYAGMGTQYF
-	TRBV2	15	-	TRBJ1-4	TGTGCCAGCAGCAGAGCGGGATTTAGGGATGAAAAACTGTTTTTT	CASSRAGFRDEKLFF
TRBD2	TRBV2	18	-	TRBJ2-1	TGTGCCAGCAGTTCCCCCTCCGGGACTAGCGGGAGAGTCGATGAGCAGTTCTTC	CASSSPSGTSGRVDEQFF
-	TRBV19	14	-	TRBJ1-4	TGTGCCAGTAATGCCCGGACTACTAATGAAAAACTGTTTTTT	CASNARTTNEKLFF
TRBD1	TRBV27	16	few	TRBJ1-6	TGTGCCAGCAGTCCCATGGGACAGGCCCTAAATTCACCCCTCCACTTT	CASSPMGQALNSPLHF
-	TRBV27	13	-	TRBJ2-1	TGTGCCAGCAGCTCCGACGGGGTAAATGAGCAGTTCTTC	CASSSDGVNEQFF
-	TRBV5-1	16	once	TRBJ1-1	TGCGCCAGCAGCTTGAGAGTTGCAGACATGAACACTGAAGCTTTCTTT	CASSLRVADMNTEAFF
-	TRBV6-6	14	-	TRBJ1-2	TGTGCCAGCAGTTACGGGGTAGAGGGCCATGGCTACACCTTC	CASSYGVEGHGYTF
TRBD1	TRBV4-3	15	few	TRBJ1-4	TGCGCCAGCAGCCAAGCTTCGGGACAGCCTGAAAAACTGTTTTTT	CASSQASGQPEKLFF